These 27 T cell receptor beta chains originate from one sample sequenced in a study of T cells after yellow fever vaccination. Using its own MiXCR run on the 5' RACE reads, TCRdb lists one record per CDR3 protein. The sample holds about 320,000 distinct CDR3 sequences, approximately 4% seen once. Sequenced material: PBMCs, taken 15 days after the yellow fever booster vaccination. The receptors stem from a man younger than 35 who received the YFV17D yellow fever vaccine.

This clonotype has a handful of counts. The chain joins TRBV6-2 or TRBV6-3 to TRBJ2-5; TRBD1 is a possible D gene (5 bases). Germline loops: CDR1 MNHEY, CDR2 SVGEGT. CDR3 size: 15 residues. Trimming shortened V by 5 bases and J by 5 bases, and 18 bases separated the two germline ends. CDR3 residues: CASSRSMTALETQYF. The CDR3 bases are TGTGCCAGCAGTCGCTCGATGACAGCCCTCGAGACCCAGTACTTC.

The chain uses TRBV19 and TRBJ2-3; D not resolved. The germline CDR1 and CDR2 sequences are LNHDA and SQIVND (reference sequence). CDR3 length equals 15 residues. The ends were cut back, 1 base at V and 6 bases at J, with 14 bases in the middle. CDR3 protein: CASSIGPAPRDTQYF. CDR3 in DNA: TGTGCCAGTAGTATAGGGCCCGCCCCGAGGGATACGCAGTATTTT.

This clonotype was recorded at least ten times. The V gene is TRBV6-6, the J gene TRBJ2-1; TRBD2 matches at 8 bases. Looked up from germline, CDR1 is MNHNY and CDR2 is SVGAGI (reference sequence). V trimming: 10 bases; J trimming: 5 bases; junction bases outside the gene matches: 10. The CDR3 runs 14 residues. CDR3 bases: TGTGCCACCTCGGGACTAGTTTTCCACAATGAGCAGTTCTTC. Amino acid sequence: CATSGLVFHNEQFF.

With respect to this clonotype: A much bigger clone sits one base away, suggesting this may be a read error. CDR3 nucleotides: TGTGCCAGCAGTCCTTTTGGAGACAGGGGCTACAATGAGCAGTTCTTC. This translates into CASSPFGDRGYNEQFF. This chain connects TRBV6-5 to TRBJ2-1, with 8 bases lining up with TRBD1. The CDR3 runs to 16 residues. Looked up from germline, CDR1 is MNHEY and CDR2 is SVGAGI. The junction had 9 bases not matched to a gene; V was cut back by 5 bases and J by 3 bases.

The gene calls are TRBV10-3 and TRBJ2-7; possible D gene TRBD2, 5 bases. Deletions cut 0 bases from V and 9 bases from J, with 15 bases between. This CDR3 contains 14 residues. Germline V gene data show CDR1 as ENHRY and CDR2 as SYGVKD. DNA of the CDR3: TGTGCCATCAGTGAGTCGAGTCACGGGATAGGGCAGTACTTC. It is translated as CAISESSHGIGQYF.

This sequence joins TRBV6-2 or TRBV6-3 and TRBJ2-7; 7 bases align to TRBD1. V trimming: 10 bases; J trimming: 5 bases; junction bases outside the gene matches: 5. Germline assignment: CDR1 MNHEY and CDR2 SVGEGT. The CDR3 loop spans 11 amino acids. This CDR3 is CATRQGDEQYV. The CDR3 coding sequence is TGTGCCACCCGACAGGGAGACGAGCAGTACGTC.

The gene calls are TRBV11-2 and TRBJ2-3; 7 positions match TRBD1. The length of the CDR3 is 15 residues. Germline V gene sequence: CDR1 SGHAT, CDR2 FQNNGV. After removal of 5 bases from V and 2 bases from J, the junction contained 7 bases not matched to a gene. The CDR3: CASSTRDRFTDTQYF. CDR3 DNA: TGTGCCAGCAGCACTCGGGACAGATTCACAGATACGCAGTATTTT.

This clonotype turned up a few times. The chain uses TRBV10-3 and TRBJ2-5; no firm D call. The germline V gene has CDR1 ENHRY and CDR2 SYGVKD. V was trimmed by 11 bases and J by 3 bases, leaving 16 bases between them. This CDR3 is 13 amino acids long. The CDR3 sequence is CASRGSAEETQYF. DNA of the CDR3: TGTGCCTCCCGCGGATCTGCGGAAGAGACCCAGTACTTC.

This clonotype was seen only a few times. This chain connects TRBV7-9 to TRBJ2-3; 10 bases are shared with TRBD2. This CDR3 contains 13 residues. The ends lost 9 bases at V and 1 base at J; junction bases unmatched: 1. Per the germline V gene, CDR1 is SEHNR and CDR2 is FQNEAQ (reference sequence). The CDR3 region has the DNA TGTGCCAGGGGGACTAGCGGCACAGATACGCAGTATTTT. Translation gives CARGTSGTDTQYF.

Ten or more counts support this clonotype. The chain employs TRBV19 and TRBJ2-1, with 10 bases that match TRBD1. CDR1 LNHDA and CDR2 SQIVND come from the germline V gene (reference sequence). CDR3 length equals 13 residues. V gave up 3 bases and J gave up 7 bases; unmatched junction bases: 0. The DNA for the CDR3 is TGTGCCAGTAGTATGGGACAGGGGAATGAGCAGTTCTTC. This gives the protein CASSMGQGNEQFF.

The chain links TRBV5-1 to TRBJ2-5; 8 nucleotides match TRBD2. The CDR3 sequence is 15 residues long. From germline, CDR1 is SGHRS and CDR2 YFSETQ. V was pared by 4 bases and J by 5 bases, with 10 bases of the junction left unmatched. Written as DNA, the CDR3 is TGCGCCAGCAGCGGGGGACGGGGGGGCTCCGAGACCCAGTACTTC. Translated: CASSGGRGGSETQYF.

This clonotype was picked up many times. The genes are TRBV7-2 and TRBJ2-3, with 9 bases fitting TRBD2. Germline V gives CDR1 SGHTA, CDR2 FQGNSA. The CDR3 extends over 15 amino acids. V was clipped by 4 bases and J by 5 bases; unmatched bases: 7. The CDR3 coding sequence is TGTGCCAGCAGCTCTCTAGCGGGGACAAGAGATACGCAGTATTTT. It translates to CASSSLAGTRDTQYF.

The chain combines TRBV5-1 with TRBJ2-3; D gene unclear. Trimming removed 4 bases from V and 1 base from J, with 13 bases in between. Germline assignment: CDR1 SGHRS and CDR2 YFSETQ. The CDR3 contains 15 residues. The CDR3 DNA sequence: TGCGCCAGCAGCCCCCCTCTAGATGGCACAGATACGCAGTATTTT. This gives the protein CASSPPLDGTDTQYF.

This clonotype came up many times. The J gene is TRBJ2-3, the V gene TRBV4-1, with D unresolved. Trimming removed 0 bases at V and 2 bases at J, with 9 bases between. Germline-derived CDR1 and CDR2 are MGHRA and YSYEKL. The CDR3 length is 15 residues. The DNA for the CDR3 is TGCGCCAGCAGCCAAGATGGCACCGCCACAGATACGCAGTATTTT. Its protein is CASSQDGTATDTQYF.

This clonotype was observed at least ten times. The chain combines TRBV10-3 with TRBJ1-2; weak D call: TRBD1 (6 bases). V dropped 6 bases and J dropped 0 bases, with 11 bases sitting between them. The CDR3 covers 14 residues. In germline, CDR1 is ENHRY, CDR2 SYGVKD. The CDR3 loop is CAIRTGSTNYGYTF. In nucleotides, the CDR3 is TGTGCCATCAGGACAGGTTCCACTAACTATGGCTACACCTTC.

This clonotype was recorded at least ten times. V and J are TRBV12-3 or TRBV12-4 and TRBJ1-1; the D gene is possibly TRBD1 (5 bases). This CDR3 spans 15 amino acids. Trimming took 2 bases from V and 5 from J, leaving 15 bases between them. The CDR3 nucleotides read TGTGCCAGCAGTTTAAGCGGTGTGGGGGGAACTGAAGCTTTCTTT. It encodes CASSLSGVGGTEAFF.

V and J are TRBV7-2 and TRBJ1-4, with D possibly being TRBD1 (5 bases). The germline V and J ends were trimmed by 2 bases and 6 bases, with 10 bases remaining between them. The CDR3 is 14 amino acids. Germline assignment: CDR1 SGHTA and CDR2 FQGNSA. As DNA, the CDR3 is TGTGCCAGCAGCTTATCGGGGGAACATGAAAAACTGTTTTTT. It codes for CASSLSGEHEKLFF.

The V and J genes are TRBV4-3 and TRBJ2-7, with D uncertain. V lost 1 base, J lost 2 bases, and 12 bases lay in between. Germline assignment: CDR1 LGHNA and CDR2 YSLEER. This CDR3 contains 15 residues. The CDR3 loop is CASSQARGWAYEQYF. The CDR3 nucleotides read TGCGCCAGCAGCCAAGCCCGTGGGTGGGCCTACGAGCAGTACTTC.

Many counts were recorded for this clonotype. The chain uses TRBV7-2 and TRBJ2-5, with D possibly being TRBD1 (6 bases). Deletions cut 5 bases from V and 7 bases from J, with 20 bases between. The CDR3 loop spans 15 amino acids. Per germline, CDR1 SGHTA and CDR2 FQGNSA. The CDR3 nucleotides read TGTGCCAGCAGCACCTCCGGGACATCTGGGGGGACCCAGTACTTC. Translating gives CASSTSGTSGGTQYF.

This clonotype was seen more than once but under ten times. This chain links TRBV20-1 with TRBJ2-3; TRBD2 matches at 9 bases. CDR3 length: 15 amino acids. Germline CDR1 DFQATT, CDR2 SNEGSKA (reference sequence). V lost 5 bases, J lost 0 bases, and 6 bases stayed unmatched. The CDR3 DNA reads TGCAGTGCTCCTAGCGGGGTTTGGAGCACAGATACGCAGTATTTT. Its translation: CSAPSGVWSTDTQYF.

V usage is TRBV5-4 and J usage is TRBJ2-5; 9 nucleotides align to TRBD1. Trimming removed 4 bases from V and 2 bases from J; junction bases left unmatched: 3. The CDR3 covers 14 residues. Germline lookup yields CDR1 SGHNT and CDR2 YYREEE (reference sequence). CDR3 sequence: CASSAQGAQETQYF. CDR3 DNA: TGTGCCAGCAGCGCACAGGGGGCGCAAGAGACCCAGTACTTC.

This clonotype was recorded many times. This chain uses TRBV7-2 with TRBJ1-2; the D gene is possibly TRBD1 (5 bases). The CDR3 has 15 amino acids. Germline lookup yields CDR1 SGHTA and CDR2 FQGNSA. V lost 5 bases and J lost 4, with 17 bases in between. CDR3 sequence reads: CASSGTGRRLYGYTF. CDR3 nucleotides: TGTGCCAGCAGCGGGACCGGGAGGAGACTCTATGGCTACACCTTC.

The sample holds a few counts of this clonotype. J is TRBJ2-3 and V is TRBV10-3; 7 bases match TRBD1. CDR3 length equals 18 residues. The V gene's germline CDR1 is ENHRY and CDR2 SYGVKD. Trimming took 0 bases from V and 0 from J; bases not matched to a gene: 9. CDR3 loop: CAISESGQPYSSTDTQYF. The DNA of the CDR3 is TGTGCCATCAGTGAGTCGGGACAGCCTTATTCTAGCACAGATACGCAGTATTTT.

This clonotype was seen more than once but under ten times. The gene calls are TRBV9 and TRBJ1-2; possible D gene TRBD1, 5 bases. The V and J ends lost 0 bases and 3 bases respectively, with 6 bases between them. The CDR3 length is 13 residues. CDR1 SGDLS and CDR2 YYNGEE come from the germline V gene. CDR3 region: CASSVGGDYGYTF. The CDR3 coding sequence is TGTGCCAGCAGCGTAGGAGGGGACTATGGCTACACCTTC.

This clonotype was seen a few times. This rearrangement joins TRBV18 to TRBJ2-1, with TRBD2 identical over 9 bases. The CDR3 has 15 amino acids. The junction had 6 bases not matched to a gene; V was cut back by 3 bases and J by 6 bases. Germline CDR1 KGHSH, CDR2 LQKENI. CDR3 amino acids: CASSPVAGASNEQFF. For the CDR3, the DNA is TGTGCCAGCTCACCGGTAGCGGGGGCCAGCAATGAGCAGTTCTTC.

CDR3 nucleotides: TGCGCCAGCAGGAATCAGGAGAACTATGGCTACACCTTC. As protein: CASRNQENYGYTF. The genes are TRBV5-1 and TRBJ1-2; D gene unclear. Per germline, CDR1 SGHRS and CDR2 YFSETQ. The CDR3 covers 13 residues. Trimming took off 5 bases at V and 2 bases at J, with 10 bases between the two ends.

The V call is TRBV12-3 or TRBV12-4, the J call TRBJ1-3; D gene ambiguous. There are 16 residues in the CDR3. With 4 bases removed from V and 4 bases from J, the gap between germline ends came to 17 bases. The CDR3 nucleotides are TGTGCCAGCAGTTCCTGGGCAACAGTCTCCGGAAACACCATATATTTT. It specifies CASSSWATVSGNTIYF.